These 11 T cell receptor beta chains originate from one sample sequenced in a study of CD8+ T cells in alopecia areata. RNA, once extracted, was reverse transcribed into cDNA for use as the sequencing template. Generated by immunoSEQ multiplex PCR, the TCRdb table keeps only in-frame clones and is missing some. Here the sample spans 200,000 to 250,000 clones, about three fifths being singletons. As to treatment: oral pan-JAK inhibitor, 5-10 mg twice daily. Sample: CD4+ T cells sorted from blood, taken at week 4, from a patient treated with tofacitinib. The receptors were gathered from a human donor with alopecia areata.

The rearrangement uses TRBV29-1 and TRBJ1-1; TRBD1 agrees at 7 bases. Per germline, CDR1 SQVTM and CDR2 ANQGSEA. The V segment lost 5 bases and the J segment 1 base; nucleotides outside the gene matches: 7. The CDR3 totals 14 residues. The CDR3 DNA reads TGCAGCGTTATCAGGGGGGGGAGGAACACTGAAGCTTTCTTT. It codes for CSVIRGGRNTEAFF.

The chain couples TRBV9 to TRBJ2-5; 7 positions agree with TRBD2. Losses at the gene ends were 0 bases for V and 2 bases for J; bases not matched to a gene: 10. CDR1 and CDR2 (germline): SGDLS, YYNGEE. The CDR3 is 17 residues long. CDR3 sequence: CASSVGTRPTSQETQYF. The CDR3 bases are TGTGCCAGCAGCGTAGGGACTAGGCCCACCTCTCAAGAGACCCAGTACTTC.

V is TRBV29-1 and J is TRBJ2-1, with D perhaps being TRBD1 or TRBD2 (5 bases each). Germline CDR1 and CDR2: SQVTM and ANQGSEA. With 6 bases removed from V and 4 bases from J, the gap between germline ends came to 16 bases. The CDR3 consists of 14 residues. As DNA, the CDR3 is TGCAGCGTACCCCCTCGGGGCAGGTACAATGAGCAGTTCTTC. Residues: CSVPPRGRYNEQFF.

The chain links TRBV4-2 to TRBJ2-3, with a tentative D call TRBD1 (5 bases). The V end lost 7 bases, the J end lost 5 bases, and 16 bases lay between the germline ends. CDR1 and CDR2 (germline): LGHNA, YNFKEQ. This CDR3 spans 14 amino acids. CDR3: CASTARVDGDTQYF. CDR3 in DNA: TGTGCCAGCACAGCCAGGGTTGATGGAGATACGCAGTATTTT.

The chain joins TRBV20-1 to TRBJ2-2; D is unclear. V gave up 3 bases and J gave up 7 bases, with 6 bases separating them. Per germline, CDR1 DFQATT and CDR2 SNEGSKA (reference sequence). The CDR3 covers 11 residues. The CDR3 coding sequence is TGCAGTGCTAGGGGGTTCGGGGAGCTGTTTTTT. Protein product: CSARGFGELFF.

This chain uses TRBV15 with TRBJ2-3; D uncertain. V shed 5 bases and J shed 1 base, with 16 bases lying between them. The CDR3 consists of 16 residues. Germline V gene lookup returns CDR1 LNHNV and CDR2 YYDKDF (reference sequence). DNA for the CDR3: TGTGCCACCAGCCTCGAGCTAGTTCAGGGCACAGATACGCAGTATTTT. It translates to CATSLELVQGTDTQYF.

The chain links TRBV30 to TRBJ2-1; 10 nucleotides align to TRBD2. Germline-derived CDR1 and CDR2 are GTSNPN and SVGIG (reference sequence). With 8 bases clipped from V and 6 bases from J, the junction kept 13 bases outside the gene matches. The CDR3 runs to 15 residues. The CDR3 DNA reads TGTGCCGCGCCATCCGAGCGGGGGGGCATCAATGAGCAGTTCTTC. Translating it yields CAAPSERGGINEQFF.

This clone was detected a few times. This chain joins TRBV2 and TRBJ2-1, with D uncertain. Germline lookup yields CDR1 SNHLY and CDR2 FYNNEI. The CDR3 runs 13 residues. V was trimmed by 7 bases and J by 0 bases, leaving 7 bases between them. The CDR3 loop reads CASNRPSYNEQFF. The DNA for the CDR3 is TGTGCCAGCAATCGCCCCTCCTACAATGAGCAGTTCTTC.

This clone was observed a few times. This sequence joins TRBV6-1 and TRBJ1-2; D unresolved. CDR3 length: 13 amino acids. Trimming pared 2 bases from V and 7 bases from J, leaving 11 bases between. Germline loops: CDR1 MNHNS, CDR2 SASEGT. CDR3 nucleotide sequence: TGTGCCAGCAGTGAAAGGAGTACCGTTGGCTACACCTTC. It specifies CASSERSTVGYTF.

The DNA of the CDR3 is TGTGCCAGCAGCTACAGGGAAATGGCTCAGCCCCAGCATTTT. It is translated as CASSYREMAQPQHF. This chain joins TRBV6-5 and TRBJ1-5, with a weak D call TRBD1 (6 bases). Per the germline V gene, CDR1 is MNHEY and CDR2 is SVGAGI. V lost 6 bases and J lost 6, with 15 bases in between. The CDR3 covers 14 residues.

This clone appeared a single time. V usage is TRBV25-1 and J usage is TRBJ2-7, with TRBD2 matching 7 bases. CDR1 MGHDK and CDR2 SYGVNS come from the germline V gene. The V and J ends lost 7 bases and 7 bases, in that order; junction bases with no gene match: 7. There are 12 residues in the CDR3. CDR3 sequence: CASTSWRGEQYF. Written as DNA, the CDR3 is TGTGCCAGCACCTCTTGGCGGGGGGAGCAGTACTTC.